A selection of T cell receptor beta chains follows, all from one sample in a study of identical twins. TCRdb redid the calling of the 5' RACE reads with MiXCR, one entry per CDR3 protein. The table records a few hundred thousand distinct CDR3 sequences, just under 10% of them present only once. These data were also reused for a study on yellow fever vaccine responses in identical twins.

Sequenced input: PBMCs. Source of these receptors: a woman younger than 30 in good health. Both conserved end residues are part of each CDR3. The D gene is left open where the match is weak. Size values are once, few and many counts, or a class for expanded clones, and some rows have none.

v_call	clone_size	j_call	d_call	cdr3_aa	cdr3_nt
TRBV12-3/TRBV12-4	many	TRBJ2-2	-	CASSNPPAGELFF	TGTGCCAGCAGTAACCCTCCCGCTGGGGAGCTGTTTTTT
TRBV29-1	many	TRBJ2-7	-	CSVEQYGRGNEQYF	TGCAGCGTTGAACAGTACGGCAGGGGCAACGAGCAGTACTTC
TRBV12-3/TRBV12-4	-	TRBJ1-2	-	CASSQGRAAGYGYTF	TGTGCCAGCAGTCAGGGACGCGCCGCAGGCTATGGCTACACCTTC
TRBV7-9	few	TRBJ1-1	-	CASSLPRGDMNTEAFF	TGTGCCAGCAGCCTACCCAGGGGCGACATGAACACTGAAGCTTTCTTT
TRBV10-3	many	TRBJ2-5	TRBD1	CAIGDQDREETQYF	TGTGCCATCGGCGATCAGGACAGGGAAGAGACCCAGTACTTC
TRBV27	-	TRBJ2-1	-	CASSLSIYNEQFF	TGTGCCAGCAGTTTATCAATATACAATGAGCAGTTCTTC
TRBV20-1	few	TRBJ2-4	-	CSAAAFGYGENIQYF	TGCAGTGCGGCAGCTTTCGGATACGGCGAAAACATTCAGTACTTC
TRBV2	few	TRBJ2-7	-	CASSDPGTPLSYEQYF	TGTGCCAGCAGCGACCCCGGGACACCTCTCTCCTACGAGCAGTACTTC
TRBV28	-	TRBJ1-5	-	CASSLGGLGVRQPQHF	TGTGCCAGCAGTTTAGGGGGGTTGGGGGTAAGGCAGCCCCAGCATTTT
TRBV15	many	TRBJ2-2	-	CATSRYWGKGTGELFF	TGTGCCACCAGCAGATACTGGGGCAAGGGAACCGGGGAGCTGTTTTTT
TRBV29-1	many	TRBJ2-7	-	CSVGQYAYEQYF	TGCAGCGTTGGACAGTACGCCTACGAGCAGTACTTC
TRBV5-1	many	TRBJ1-3	-	CASSLDGTGNTIYF	TGCGCCAGCAGCTTGGACGGGACTGGAAACACCATATATTTT
TRBV25-1	many	TRBJ2-7	TRBD1	CASSSRQGEDYEQYF	TGTGCCAGCAGCTCAAGACAGGGGGAGGACTACGAGCAGTACTTC
TRBV30	few	TRBJ2-7	TRBD2	CASDSGSSYEQYF	TGTGCCTCCGATAGCGGGAGCTCCTACGAGCAGTACTTC
TRBV20-1	few	TRBJ1-5	-	CSARGRGGNQPQHF	TGCAGTGCTAGGGGCAGGGGAGGCAATCAGCCCCAGCATTTT
TRBV7-9	-	TRBJ2-2	-	CASSLSGGGLRAGELFF	TGTGCCAGCAGCTTATCCGGGGGAGGACTTAGAGCCGGGGAGCTGTTTTTT
TRBV19	-	TRBJ2-7	-	CACRRLESDEQYF	TGTGCCTGCCGGAGACTAGAATCCGACGAGCAGTACTTC
TRBV14	few	TRBJ2-3	-	CASSQDLGFSQYF	TGTGCCAGCAGCCAAGATCTCGGATTTTCGCAGTATTTT
TRBV29-1	many	TRBJ1-1	-	CSVVNGGRGFF	TGCAGCGTTGTCAACGGGGGCAGGGGTTTCTTT
TRBV20-1	-	TRBJ2-7	-	CSARGAGLGSYEQYF	TGCAGTGCTAGAGGGGCAGGCTTAGGCTCCTACGAGCAGTACTTC
TRBV12-3/TRBV12-4	many	TRBJ1-2	-	CASSLAVTGYTF	TGTGCCAGCAGTTTAGCGGTCACCGGCTACACCTTC
TRBV11-2	-	TRBJ2-1	-	CASSHRGRFGGSYNEQFF	TGTGCCAGCAGCCATCGGGGTAGATTCGGGGGCTCCTACAATGAGCAGTTCTTC
TRBV5-1	many	TRBJ2-7	-	CASSDSGGRYEQYF	TGCGCCAGCAGCGACAGTGGAGGGAGATACGAGCAGTACTTC
TRBV4-1	-	TRBJ2-2	TRBD1	CASSQPDRVLGELFF	TGCGCCAGCAGCCAACCCGACAGGGTGTTGGGGGAGCTGTTTTTT
TRBV20-1	few	TRBJ2-3	-	CSARDEASGTDTQYF	TGCAGTGCTAGAGATGAGGCTAGCGGCACAGATACGCAGTATTTT
TRBV11-2	-	TRBJ2-7	-	CASSRSKDSEQYF	TGTGCCAGCAGCAGATCGAAGGATAGCGAGCAGTACTTC
TRBV20-1	few	TRBJ2-7	-	CSAITRPPQQASYEQYF	TGCAGTGCTATAACCCGCCCCCCCCAACAGGCTAGCTACGAGCAGTACTTC
TRBV18	-	TRBJ2-3	TRBD2	CASSPLAGGRPDTQYF	TGTGCCAGCTCGCCGCTAGCGGGGGGCCGGCCAGATACGCAGTATTTT
TRBV3-1	-	TRBJ1-1	TRBD1	CASSTGAPGAFF	TGTGCCAGCAGTACAGGGGCTCCTGGAGCTTTCTTT
TRBV11-2	-	TRBJ2-3	TRBD2	CASSTGLAERQYF	TGTGCCAGCAGCACGGGACTAGCGGAGAGGCAGTATTTT
TRBV4-1	few	TRBJ2-1	-	CASSQEGDNEQFF	TGCGCCAGCAGCCAAGAGGGCGACAATGAGCAGTTCTTC
TRBV5-6	few	TRBJ2-7	-	CASSLWGLVELSEQYF	TGTGCCAGCAGCTTGTGGGGACTTGTGGAACTCTCCGAGCAGTACTTC
TRBV29-1	few	TRBJ2-7	TRBD1	CSVDSPAGTGFYEQYF	TGCAGCGTTGATTCGCCGGCCGGGACAGGGTTCTACGAGCAGTACTTC
TRBV20-1	many	TRBJ1-5	-	CSAHTGNQPQHF	TGCAGTGCGCATACAGGAAATCAGCCCCAGCATTTT
TRBV12-3/TRBV12-4	many	TRBJ2-1	TRBD2	CASSLGLAGANEQFF	TGTGCCAGCAGTTTAGGGCTAGCGGGAGCCAATGAGCAGTTCTTC
TRBV6-5	-	TRBJ2-7	-	CASSYTTGSSYEQYF	TGTGCCAGCAGTTACACAACAGGGAGCTCCTACGAGCAGTACTTC
TRBV12-3/TRBV12-4	few	TRBJ2-7	-	CASSLASSDSYEQYF	TGTGCCAGCAGTTTAGCTAGTAGCGATTCCTACGAGCAGTACTTC
TRBV20-1	few	TRBJ2-7	-	CSARPGGGGADEQYF	TGCAGTGCTAGGCCCGGGGGAGGGGGTGCGGACGAGCAGTACTTC
TRBV20-1	few	TRBJ2-1	TRBD2	CSAELAGVSWEQFF	TGCAGTGCTGAACTAGCGGGGGTTTCGTGGGAGCAGTTCTTC
TRBV29-1	-	TRBJ2-5	TRBD1	CSVAVDRGPETQYF	TGCAGCGTTGCGGTCGACAGGGGGCCGGAGACCCAGTACTTC
TRBV6-1	-	TRBJ2-1	-	CASKRGSDNEQFF	TGTGCCAGCAAAAGGGGGAGCGACAATGAGCAGTTCTTC
TRBV28	few	TRBJ2-7	TRBD2	CASRSYGGGPYEQYF	TGTGCCAGCAGATCCTACGGGGGAGGGCCTTACGAGCAGTACTTC
TRBV5-6	few	TRBJ2-1	-	CASSLGRYGVNNEQFF	TGTGCCAGCAGCTTGGGTCGATATGGGGTGAACAATGAGCAGTTCTTC
TRBV10-2	few	TRBJ2-7	-	CASSVKQGRSYEQYF	TGCGCCAGCAGTGTTAAACAGGGAAGGTCCTACGAGCAGTACTTC
TRBV14	-	TRBJ2-2	TRBD2	CASSANKREGGPFITGELFF	TGTGCCAGCAGCGCGAATAAAAGGGAGGGAGGGCCATTTATCACCGGGGAGCTGTTTTTT
TRBV10-3	many	TRBJ2-5	-	CAISDDWASGTQETQYF	TGTGCCATCAGTGATGATTGGGCTAGTGGTACCCAAGAGACCCAGTACTTC
TRBV27	once	TRBJ2-2	-	CASSFRVGELFF	TGTGCCAGCAGTTTTAGGGTCGGGGAGCTGTTTTTT
TRBV14	many	TRBJ2-7	TRBD2	CASSLTSGRGYEQYF	TGTGCCAGCAGCCTGACTAGCGGGAGAGGTTACGAGCAGTACTTC
TRBV4-3	-	TRBJ1-4	TRBD1	CASSWRQGENLFF	TGCGCCAGCAGCTGGAGACAGGGTGAAAATCTGTTTTTT
TRBV6-1	-	TRBJ2-1	-	CASSVAPTNEQFF	TGTGCCAGCAGTGTTGCGCCTACAAATGAGCAGTTCTTC
TRBV7-9	many	TRBJ2-7	-	CASSLWAEGLEQYF	TGTGCCAGCAGCTTATGGGCCGAAGGGCTCGAGCAGTACTTC
TRBV5-6	few	TRBJ2-2	-	CASSLVGTSNTGELFF	TGTGCCAGCAGCTTGGTGGGAACTTCGAACACCGGGGAGCTGTTTTTT
TRBV4-3	-	TRBJ2-6	-	CASSQVDSGANVLTF	TGCGCCAGCAGCCAAGTGGATTCTGGGGCCAACGTCCTGACTTTC
TRBV15	-	TRBJ2-4	-	CATSRDSGGEPAKNIQYF	TGTGCCACCAGCAGAGATTCGGGGGGCGAACCAGCCAAAAACATTCAGTACTTC
TRBV5-1	few	TRBJ1-3	TRBD1	CASSPGTGAGNTIYF	TGCGCCAGCAGCCCGGGGACAGGGGCTGGAAACACCATATATTTT
TRBV7-9	-	TRBJ2-1	TRBD1	CASSPGGASYNEQFF	TGTGCCAGCAGCCCAGGGGGCGCCTCCTACAATGAGCAGTTCTTC
TRBV29-1	many	TRBJ2-7	-	CSVQEVRPVSHEQYF	TGCAGCGTTCAAGAGGTCCGACCAGTTAGCCACGAGCAGTACTTC
TRBV9	-	TRBJ2-7	-	CASGGQDYEQYF	TGTGCCAGTGGCGGCCAGGATTACGAGCAGTACTTC